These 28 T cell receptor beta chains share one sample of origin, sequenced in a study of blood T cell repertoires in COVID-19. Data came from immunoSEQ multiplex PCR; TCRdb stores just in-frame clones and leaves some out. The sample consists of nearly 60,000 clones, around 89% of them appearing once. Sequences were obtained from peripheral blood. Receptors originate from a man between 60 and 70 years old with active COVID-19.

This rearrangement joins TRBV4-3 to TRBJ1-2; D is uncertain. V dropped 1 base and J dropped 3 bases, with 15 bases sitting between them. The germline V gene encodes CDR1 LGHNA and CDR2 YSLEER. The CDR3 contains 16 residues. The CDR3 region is CASSQVFGLEDYGYTF. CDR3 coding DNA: TGCGCCAGCAGCCAAGTGTTTGGACTAGAGGACTATGGCTACACCTTC.

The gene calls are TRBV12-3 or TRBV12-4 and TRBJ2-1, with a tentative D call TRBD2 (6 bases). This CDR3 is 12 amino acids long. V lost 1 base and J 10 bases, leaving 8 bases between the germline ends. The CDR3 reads CASSLGAGEQFF. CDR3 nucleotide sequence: TGTGCCAGCAGTTTAGGGGCGGGAGAGCAGTTCTTC.

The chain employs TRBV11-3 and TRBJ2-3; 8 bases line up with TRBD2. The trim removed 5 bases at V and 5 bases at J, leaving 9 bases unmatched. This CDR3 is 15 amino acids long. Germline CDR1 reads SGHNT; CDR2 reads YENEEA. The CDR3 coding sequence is TGTGCCAGCAGCCCGACCCCGGGGGGGGGAGATACGCAGTATTTT. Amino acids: CASSPTPGGGDTQYF.

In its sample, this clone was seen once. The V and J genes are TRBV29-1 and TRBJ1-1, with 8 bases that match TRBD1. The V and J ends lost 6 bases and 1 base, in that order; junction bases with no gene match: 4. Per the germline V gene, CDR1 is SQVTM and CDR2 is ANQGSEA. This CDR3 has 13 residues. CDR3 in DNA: TGCAGCGTAAGACAGGGGCCGAACACTGAAGCTTTCTTT. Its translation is CSVRQGPNTEAFF.

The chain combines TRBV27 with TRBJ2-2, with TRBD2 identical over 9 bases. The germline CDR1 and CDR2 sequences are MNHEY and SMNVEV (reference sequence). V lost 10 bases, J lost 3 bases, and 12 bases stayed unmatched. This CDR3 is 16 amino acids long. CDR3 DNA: TGTGCCACAGCGGGGGCGGGAGGGCCCCACACCGGGGAGCTGTTTTTT. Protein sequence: CATAGAGGPHTGELFF.

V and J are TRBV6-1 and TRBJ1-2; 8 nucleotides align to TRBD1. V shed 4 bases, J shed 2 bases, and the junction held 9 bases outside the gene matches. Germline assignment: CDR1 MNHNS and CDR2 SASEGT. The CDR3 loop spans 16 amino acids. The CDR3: CASSVWSGQGNYGYTF. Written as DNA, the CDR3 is TGTGCCAGCAGTGTATGGTCAGGACAGGGCAACTATGGCTACACCTTC.

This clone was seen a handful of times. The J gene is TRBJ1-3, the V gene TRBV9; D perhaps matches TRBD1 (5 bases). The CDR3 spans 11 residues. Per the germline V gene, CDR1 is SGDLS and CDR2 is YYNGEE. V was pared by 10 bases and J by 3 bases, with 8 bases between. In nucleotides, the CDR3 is TGTGCCTCGGGGGTTGGAAACACCATATATTTT. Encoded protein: CASGVGNTIYF.

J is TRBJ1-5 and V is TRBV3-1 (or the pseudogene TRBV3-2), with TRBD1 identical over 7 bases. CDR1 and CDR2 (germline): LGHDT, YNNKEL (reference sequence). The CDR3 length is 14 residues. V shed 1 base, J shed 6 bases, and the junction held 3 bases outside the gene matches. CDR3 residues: CASSQGQGSQPQHF. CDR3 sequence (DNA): TGTGCCAGCAGCCAAGGACAGGGAAGTCAGCCCCAGCATTTT.

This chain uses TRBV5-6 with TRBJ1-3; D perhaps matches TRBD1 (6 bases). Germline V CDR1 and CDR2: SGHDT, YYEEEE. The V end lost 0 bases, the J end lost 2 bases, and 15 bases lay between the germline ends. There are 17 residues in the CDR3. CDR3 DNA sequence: TGTGCCAGCAGCTTGGATTCGTCAGGGGCAACTGGAAACACCATATATTTT. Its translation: CASSLDSSGATGNTIYF.

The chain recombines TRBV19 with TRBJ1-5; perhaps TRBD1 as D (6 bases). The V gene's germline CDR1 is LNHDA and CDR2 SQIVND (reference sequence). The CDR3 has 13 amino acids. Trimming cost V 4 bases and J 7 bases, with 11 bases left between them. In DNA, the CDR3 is TGTGCCAGTAGTACCCTACAGGGACAGCCCCAGCATTTT. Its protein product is CASSTLQGQPQHF.

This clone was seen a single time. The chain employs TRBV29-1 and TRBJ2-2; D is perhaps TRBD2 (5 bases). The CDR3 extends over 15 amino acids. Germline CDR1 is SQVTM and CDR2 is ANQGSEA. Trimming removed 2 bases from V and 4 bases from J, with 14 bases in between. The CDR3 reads CSVERPFSATGELFF. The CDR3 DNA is TGCAGCGTTGAACGGCCGTTTAGCGCCACCGGGGAGCTGTTTTTT.

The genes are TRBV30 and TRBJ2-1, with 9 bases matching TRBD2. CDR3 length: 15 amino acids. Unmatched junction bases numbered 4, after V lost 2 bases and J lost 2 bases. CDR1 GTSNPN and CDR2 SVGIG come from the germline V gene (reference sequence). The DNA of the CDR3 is TGTGCCTGGAGTCAAGCGGGAGGAACCTACAATGAGCAGTTCTTC. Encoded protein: CAWSQAGGTYNEQFF.

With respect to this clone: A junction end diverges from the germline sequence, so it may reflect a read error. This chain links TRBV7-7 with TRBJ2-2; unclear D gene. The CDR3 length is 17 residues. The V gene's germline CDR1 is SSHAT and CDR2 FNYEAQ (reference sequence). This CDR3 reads CASSLNWQAKNTGELFF. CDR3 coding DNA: TGTGCTAGCAGCTTAAATTGGCAGGCGAAAAACACCGGGGAGCTGTTTTTT.

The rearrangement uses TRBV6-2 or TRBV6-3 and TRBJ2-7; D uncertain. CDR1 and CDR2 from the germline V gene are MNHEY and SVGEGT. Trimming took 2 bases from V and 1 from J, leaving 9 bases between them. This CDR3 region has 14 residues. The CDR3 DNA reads TGTGCCAGCAGTTACATCTACAGATCCTACGAGCAGTACTTC. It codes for CASSYIYRSYEQYF.

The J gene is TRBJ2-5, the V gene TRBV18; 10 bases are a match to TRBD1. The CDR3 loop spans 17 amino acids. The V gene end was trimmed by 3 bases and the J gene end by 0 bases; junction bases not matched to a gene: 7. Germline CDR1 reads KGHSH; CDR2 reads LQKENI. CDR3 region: CASSPLSGTGDQETQYF. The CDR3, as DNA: TGTGCCAGCTCACCCTTGTCCGGGACAGGGGACCAAGAGACCCAGTACTTC.

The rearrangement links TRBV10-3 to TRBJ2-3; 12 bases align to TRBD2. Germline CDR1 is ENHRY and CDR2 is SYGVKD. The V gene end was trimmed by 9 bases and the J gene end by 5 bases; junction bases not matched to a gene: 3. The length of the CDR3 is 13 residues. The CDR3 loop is CAIGLAGQDTQYF. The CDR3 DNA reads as TGTGCCATAGGACTAGCGGGACAAGATACGCAGTATTTT.

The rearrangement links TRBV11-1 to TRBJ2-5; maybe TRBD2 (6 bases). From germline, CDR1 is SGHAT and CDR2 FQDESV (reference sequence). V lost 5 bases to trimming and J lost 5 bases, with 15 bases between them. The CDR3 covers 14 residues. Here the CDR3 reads CASSPPESGETQYF. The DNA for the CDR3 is TGTGCCAGCAGCCCCCCTGAAAGCGGGGAGACCCAGTACTTC.

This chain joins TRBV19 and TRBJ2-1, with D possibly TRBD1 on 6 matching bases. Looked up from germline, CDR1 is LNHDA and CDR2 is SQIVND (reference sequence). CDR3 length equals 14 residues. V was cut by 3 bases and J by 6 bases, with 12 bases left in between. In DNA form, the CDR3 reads TGTGCCAGTAGTATTCGGGACATCTCCAATGAGCAGTTCTTC. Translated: CASSIRDISNEQFF. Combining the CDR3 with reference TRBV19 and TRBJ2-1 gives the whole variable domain DGGITQSPKYLFRKEGQNVTLSCEQNLNHDAMYWYRQDPGQGLRLIYYSQIVNDFQKGDIAEGYSVSREKKESFPLTVTSAQKNPTAFYLCASSIRDISNEQFFGPGTRLTVL.

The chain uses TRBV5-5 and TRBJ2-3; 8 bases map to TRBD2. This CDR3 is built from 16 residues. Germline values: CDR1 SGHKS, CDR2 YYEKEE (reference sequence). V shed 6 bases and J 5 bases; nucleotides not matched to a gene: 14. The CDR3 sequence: CASNKGGSGNLDTQYF. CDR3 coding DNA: TGTGCCAGCAACAAAGGCGGTAGCGGGAATTTAGATACGCAGTATTTT.

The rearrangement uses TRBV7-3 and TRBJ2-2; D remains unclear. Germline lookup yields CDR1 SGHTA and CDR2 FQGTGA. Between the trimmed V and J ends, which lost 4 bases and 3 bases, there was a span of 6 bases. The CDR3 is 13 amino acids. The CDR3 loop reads CASSSTYTGELFF. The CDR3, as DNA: TGTGCCAGCAGCTCCACATACACCGGGGAGCTGTTTTTT. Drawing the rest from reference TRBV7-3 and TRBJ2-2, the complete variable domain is GAGVSQTPSNKVTEKGKYVELRCDPISGHTALYWYRQSLGQGPEFLIYFQGTGAADDSGLPNDRFFAVRPEGSVSTLKIQRTERGDSAVYLCASSSTYTGELFFGEGSRLTVL.

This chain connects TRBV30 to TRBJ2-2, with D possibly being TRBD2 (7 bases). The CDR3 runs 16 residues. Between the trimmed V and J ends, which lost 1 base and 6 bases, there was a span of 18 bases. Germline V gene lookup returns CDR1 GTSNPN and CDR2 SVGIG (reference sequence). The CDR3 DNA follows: TGTGCCTGGAGTGGGGTGGCGGGGGCGAGCGCCGGGGAGCTGTTTTTT. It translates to CAWSGVAGASAGELFF. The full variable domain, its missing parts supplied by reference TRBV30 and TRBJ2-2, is SQTIHQWPATLVQPVGSPLSLECTVEGTSNPNLYWYRQAAGRGLQLLFYSVGIGQISSEVPQNLSASRPQDRQFILSSKKLLLSDSGFYLCAWSGVAGASAGELFFGEGSRLTVL.

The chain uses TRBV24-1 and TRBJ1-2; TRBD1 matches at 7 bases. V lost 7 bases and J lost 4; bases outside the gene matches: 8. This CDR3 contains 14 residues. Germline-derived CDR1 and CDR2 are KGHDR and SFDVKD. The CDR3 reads CATSHGTARYGYTF. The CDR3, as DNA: TGTGCCACCAGCCACGGGACAGCGCGCTATGGCTACACCTTC.

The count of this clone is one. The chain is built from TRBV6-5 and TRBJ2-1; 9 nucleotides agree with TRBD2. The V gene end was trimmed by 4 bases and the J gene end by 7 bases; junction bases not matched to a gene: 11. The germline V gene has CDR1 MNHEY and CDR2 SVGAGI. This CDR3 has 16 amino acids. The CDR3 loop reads CASSSPGLALKNEQFF. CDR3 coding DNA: TGTGCCAGCAGTTCGCCGGGACTAGCTCTAAAAAATGAGCAGTTCTTC.

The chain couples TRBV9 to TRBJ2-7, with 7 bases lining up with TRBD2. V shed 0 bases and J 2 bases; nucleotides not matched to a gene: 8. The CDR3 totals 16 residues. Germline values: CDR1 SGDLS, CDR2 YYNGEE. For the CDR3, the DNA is TGTGCCAGCAGCGTAGCTTCGGGGGGAGGGGCCTACGAGCAGTACTTC. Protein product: CASSVASGGGAYEQYF.

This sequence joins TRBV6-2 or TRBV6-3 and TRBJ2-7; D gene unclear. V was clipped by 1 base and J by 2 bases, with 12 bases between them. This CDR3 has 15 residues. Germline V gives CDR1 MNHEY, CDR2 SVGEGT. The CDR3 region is CASSYFLGSTYEQYF. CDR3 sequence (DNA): TGTGCCAGCAGTTACTTCTTGGGCAGTACCTACGAGCAGTACTTC.

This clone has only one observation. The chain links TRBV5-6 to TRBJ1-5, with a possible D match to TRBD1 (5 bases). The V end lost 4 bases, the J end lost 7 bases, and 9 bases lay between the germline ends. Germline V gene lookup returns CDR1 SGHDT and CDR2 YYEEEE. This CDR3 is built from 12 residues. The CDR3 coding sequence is TGTGCCAGCAGCCAGGGTGGACAGCCCCAGCATTTT. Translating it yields CASSQGGQPQHF.

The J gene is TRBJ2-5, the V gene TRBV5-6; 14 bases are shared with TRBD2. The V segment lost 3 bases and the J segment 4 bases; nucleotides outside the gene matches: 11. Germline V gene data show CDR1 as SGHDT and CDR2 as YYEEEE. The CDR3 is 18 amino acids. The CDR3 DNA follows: TGTGCCAGCAGCTCGCCTGGACTAGCGGGAGGCGGCCCAGAGACCCAGTACTTC. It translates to CASSSPGLAGGGPETQYF.

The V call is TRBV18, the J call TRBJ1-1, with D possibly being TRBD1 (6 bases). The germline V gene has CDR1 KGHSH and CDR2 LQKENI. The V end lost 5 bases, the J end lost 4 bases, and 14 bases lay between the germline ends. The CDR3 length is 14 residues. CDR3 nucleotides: TGTGCCAGCTCAGTACTCAGGGGCGGCACTGAAGCTTTCTTT. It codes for CASSVLRGGTEAFF.